These 32 T cell receptor beta chains were all obtained from the same sample, sequenced in a study of T cell responses to AZD1222 COVID-19 vaccine. Produced via immunoSEQ multiplex PCR; TCRdb's table is partial and in-frame only. This sample yields about 120,000 clones, of which around 92% are seen a single time; 1.5% to 1.8% belongs to the top ten. Specimen: peripheral blood, collected on day 0 of AZD1222 vaccination. The source of these receptors is an adult in good health.

This chain uses TRBV5-6 with TRBJ2-7; weak D call: TRBD2 (6 bases). Trimming left V 4 bases short and J 0 bases short, with 8 bases between. The CDR3 covers 13 residues. Germline V gene lookup returns CDR1 SGHDT and CDR2 YYEEEE. Here the CDR3 DNA reads TGTGCCAGCAGCCCGGGGGTCTCCTACGAGCAGTACTTC. This gives the protein CASSPGVSYEQYF.

The chain links TRBV13 to TRBJ2-1; tentative D call: TRBD1 (6 bases). This CDR3 is built from 19 residues. Germline CDR1 PRHDT, CDR2 FYEKMQ (reference sequence). Trimming stripped 5 bases from V and 6 bases from J, with 29 bases between. The CDR3 nucleotides read TGTGCCAGCAGCCTAGAGAATCCCGAAGGAACAGGGTTCCGCAATGAGCAGTTCTTC. Translation gives CASSLENPEGTGFRNEQFF.

CDR3 DNA: TGTGCCAGCAGTTTTGGATTTGGACTTAGTAACTATGGCTACACCTTC. Its protein is CASSFGFGLSNYGYTF. The chain recombines TRBV6-2 or TRBV6-3 with TRBJ1-2; D unclear. The V gene lost 4 bases and the J gene lost 1 base, with 16 bases spanning the gap. The CDR3 consists of 16 residues. The germline CDR1 and CDR2 sequences are MNHEY and SVGEGT.

This clone was seen just once. An end of the junction differs from the germline gene, which may be a read error. The sample carries other DNA sequences with the same CDR3. The V gene is TRBV19, the J gene TRBJ2-7; either TRBD1 or TRBD2 may fit D (5 bases each). This CDR3 has 15 amino acids. Germline CDR1 reads LNHDA; CDR2 reads SQIVND (reference sequence). The CDR3 DNA reads TGCGCCAGTAGTACCGCGAGTGGGACCGACTACGAGCAGTACTTC. Translation: CASSTASGTDYEQYF. The entire variable domain, with the rest obtained from reference TRBV19 and TRBJ2-7, is as follows: DGGITQSPKYLFRKEGQNVTLSCEQNLNHDAMYWYRQDPGQGLRLIYYSQIVNDFQKGDIAEGYSVSREKKESFPLTVTSAQKNPTAFYLCASSTASGTDYEQYFGPGTRLTVT.

The chain combines TRBV11-3 with TRBJ2-1; 7 bases are a match to TRBD1. Trimming cost V 3 bases and J 2 bases; bases outside gene matches: 4. The CDR3 runs 15 residues. Germline V gene sequence: CDR1 SGHNT, CDR2 YENEEA. The CDR3 sequence is CASSLRTGAYNEQFF. For the CDR3, the DNA is TGTGCCAGCAGCTTGAGGACAGGAGCCTACAATGAGCAGTTCTTC.

The V and J genes are TRBV3-1 (or the pseudogene TRBV3-2) and TRBJ1-2; 7 nucleotides agree with TRBD1. CDR1 is LGHDT and CDR2 is YNNKEL in the germline V gene (reference sequence). V gave up 1 base and J gave up 7 bases; unmatched junction bases: 3. There are 13 residues in the CDR3. The CDR3 region has the DNA TGTGCCAGCAGCCAAGCAAGGACAGGTGGCTACACCTTC. It is translated as CASSQARTGGYTF.

This CDR3 is CASSSVPNSVSSTDTQYF. CDR3 bases: TGCGCCAGCAGCTCGGTGCCTAATAGCGTTTCTAGCACAGATACGCAGTATTTT. This chain connects TRBV5-1 to TRBJ2-3; TRBD2 is a possible D gene (5 bases). Per germline, CDR1 SGHRS and CDR2 YFSETQ. The ends were cut back, 3 bases at V and 0 bases at J, with 20 bases in the middle. The CDR3 contains 18 residues.

The DNA for the CDR3 is TGTGCCAGCAGTAGGGGTACCCCATACAATGAGCAGTTCTTC. Its translation is CASSRGTPYNEQFF. The genes are TRBV28 and TRBJ2-1; maybe TRBD1 (5 bases). CDR3 length: 14 residues. V lost 5 bases, J lost 4 bases, and 12 bases lay in between. From germline, CDR1 is MDHEN and CDR2 SYDVKM.

The V and J genes are TRBV7-7 and TRBJ2-1; 12 nucleotides line up with TRBD2. V shed 5 bases, J shed 3 bases, and the junction held 5 bases outside the gene matches. CDR1 SSHAT and CDR2 FNYEAQ come from the germline V gene (reference sequence). The CDR3 loop spans 16 amino acids. In nucleotides, the CDR3 is TGTGCCAGCAGCAGCAGACTAGCGGGGGTCTACAATGAGCAGTTCTTC. The encoded protein is CASSSRLAGVYNEQFF.

This chain joins TRBV2 and TRBJ2-2, with D perhaps matching TRBD1 (5 bases). The CDR3 has 14 amino acids. With 6 bases removed from V and 2 bases from J, the gap between germline ends came to 10 bases. CDR1 is SNHLY, CDR2 FYNNEI, per germline. CDR3 bases: TGTGCCAGCAGCGCGCAGGGTAACACCGGGGAGCTGTTTTTT. Protein: CASSAQGNTGELFF.

V and J are TRBV7-3 and TRBJ1-2, with 11 bases that match TRBD1. The CDR3 has 16 amino acids. The V gene's germline CDR1 is SGHTA and CDR2 FQGTGA. The V and J ends lost 4 bases and 6 bases, in that order; junction bases with no gene match: 10. The CDR3 nucleotides read TGTGCCAGCAGCTCAACCCCGGGACAGGGGGGAGATGGCTACACCTTC. It is translated as CASSSTPGQGGDGYTF.

V and J are TRBV5-6 and TRBJ2-5; no definite D call. V lost 1 base and J lost 1, with 5 bases in between. Germline lookup yields CDR1 SGHDT and CDR2 YYEEEE. The CDR3 totals 13 residues. CDR3 amino acids: CASSLWSQETQYF. Written as DNA, the CDR3 is TGTGCCAGCAGCTTGTGGAGCCAAGAGACCCAGTACTTC. Filled out from reference TRBV5-6 and TRBJ2-5, the complete variable domain reads DAGVTQSPTHLIKTRGQQVTLRCSPKSGHDTVSWYQQALGQGPQFIFQYYEEEERQRGNFPDRFSGHQFPNYSSELNVNALLLGDSALYLCASSLWSQETQYFGPGTRLLVL.

This clone was seen just once. This sequence joins TRBV12-3 or TRBV12-4 and TRBJ2-3; D is uncertain. The CDR3 runs 13 residues. V was cut by 3 bases and J by 0 bases, with 4 bases left in between. The CDR3 region is CASSLSSTDTQYF. The CDR3 bases are TGTGCCAGCAGTTTGTCCAGCACAGATACGCAGTATTTT.

This chain uses TRBV25-1 with TRBJ2-7; 12 bases agree with TRBD2. The CDR3 extends over 16 amino acids. The ends lost 1 base at V and 6 bases at J; junction bases unmatched: 7. CDR1 and CDR2 (germline): MGHDK, SYGVNS. The CDR3: CASSEFTSGRIGEQYF. In DNA, the CDR3 is TGTGCCAGCAGTGAATTTACTAGCGGGAGGATTGGCGAGCAGTACTTC.

The chain carries TRBV9 and TRBJ1-2; tentatively, D is TRBD1 (5 bases). CDR3 length: 15 residues. CDR1 is SGDLS and CDR2 is YYNGEE in the germline V gene. Trimming took off 0 bases at V and 0 bases at J, with 9 bases between the two ends. The CDR3 nucleotides read TGTGCCAGCAGCGTAGCTAGACAGCCTAACTATGGCTACACCTTC. Its translation: CASSVARQPNYGYTF.

The chain has TRBV5-1 and TRBJ2-7; 8 bases match TRBD2. Looked up from germline, CDR1 is SGHRS and CDR2 is YFSETQ. The V gene end was trimmed by 5 bases and the J gene end by 1 base; junction bases not matched to a gene: 5. There are 14 residues in the CDR3. Written as DNA, the CDR3 is TGCGCCAGCAGTCATAGCGGGGATTCCTACGAGCAGTACTTC. It translates to CASSHSGDSYEQYF.

The chain recombines TRBV6-5 with TRBJ1-5; the match to TRBD1 covers 9 bases. In germline, CDR1 is MNHEY, CDR2 SVGAGI. V lost 10 bases to trimming and J lost 5 bases; unmatched junction nucleotides: 12. The length of the CDR3 is 15 residues. CDR3 sequence: CATLHRDRAYQPQHF. In nucleotides, the CDR3 is TGTGCCACCCTCCATCGGGACAGGGCTTATCAGCCCCAGCATTTT.

The chain carries TRBV28 and TRBJ1-5; D unclear. The germline V and J ends were trimmed by 3 bases and 1 base, with 10 bases remaining between them. The germline gives CDR1 MDHEN, CDR2 SYDVKM. This CDR3 comprises 15 residues. As DNA, the CDR3 is TGTGCCAGCAGTTTTGTACGAGCGAGCAATCAGCCCCAGCATTTT. Protein: CASSFVRASNQPQHF. Variable domain in full (rest from reference TRBV28 and TRBJ1-5): DVKVTQSSRYLVKRTGEKVFLECVQDMDHENMFWYRQDPGLGLRLIYFSYDVKMKEKGDIPEGYSVSREKKERFSLILESASTNQTSMYLCASSFVRASNQPQHFGDGTRLSIL.

This clone was seen only once. The chain recombines TRBV5-1 with TRBJ2-7; 10 nucleotides align to TRBD2. Germline CDR1 reads SGHRS; CDR2 reads YFSETQ. The CDR3 extends over 15 amino acids. J gave up 2 bases and V 2 bases, and 4 bases lay outside the gene matches. CDR3 coding DNA: TGCGCCAGCAGCTTAATAGCGGGAGGCACCTACGAGCAGTACTTC. It specifies CASSLIAGGTYEQYF.

The chain uses TRBV6-5 and TRBJ1-2; D is perhaps TRBD1 (5 bases). CDR3 length: 15 residues. V was clipped by 0 bases and J by 4 bases, with 12 bases between them. The germline V gene has CDR1 MNHEY and CDR2 SVGAGI. This CDR3 is CASSYSGQGFYGYTF. DNA of the CDR3: TGTGCCAGCAGTTACTCAGGCCAGGGCTTCTATGGCTACACCTTC.

As for this clone: The sample contains more than one DNA sequence encoding this CDR3. The J gene is TRBJ1-5, the V gene TRBV30, with 7 bases identical to TRBD1. Germline-derived CDR1 and CDR2 are GTSNPN and SVGIG (reference sequence). This CDR3 has 13 amino acids. With 3 bases clipped from V and 5 bases from J, the junction kept 4 bases outside the gene matches. This CDR3 reads CAWRDREDQPQHF. The CDR3 DNA sequence: TGTGCCTGGAGAGACAGGGAGGATCAGCCCCAGCATTTT.

J is TRBJ2-7 and V is TRBV25-1; 8 positions agree with TRBD1. CDR1 MGHDK and CDR2 SYGVNS come from the germline V gene. Unmatched junction bases numbered 7, after V lost 6 bases and J lost 3 bases. This CDR3 region has 14 residues. The CDR3 bases are TGTGCCAGCAGATCGGACAGGGTATTCTACGAGCAGTACTTC. Its protein is CASRSDRVFYEQYF.

The chain employs TRBV5-1 and TRBJ2-5; 7 bases are a match to TRBD2. Germline values: CDR1 SGHRS, CDR2 YFSETQ. The CDR3 runs to 15 residues. After removal of 0 bases from V and 4 bases from J, the junction contained 6 bases not matched to a gene. CDR3 region: CASSLEASGRETQYF. DNA for the CDR3: TGCGCCAGCAGCTTGGAGGCTAGCGGACGAGAGACCCAGTACTTC.

This chain joins TRBV18 and TRBJ2-7, with 9 bases aligning to TRBD1. V shed 3 bases, J shed 2 bases, and the junction held 5 bases outside the gene matches. This CDR3 has 15 amino acids. Germline CDR1 and CDR2: KGHSH and LQKENI. The CDR3 DNA is TGTGCCAGCTCACCCGCACAGGGGGCCGCCTACGAGCAGTACTTC. It codes for CASSPAQGAAYEQYF. Full variable domain (remainder filled in from reference TRBV18 and TRBJ2-7): NAGVMQNPRHLVRRRGQEARLRCSPMKGHSHVYWYRQLPEEGLKFMVYLQKENIIDESGMPKERFSAEFPKEGPSILRIQQVVRGDSAAYFCASSPAQGAAYEQYFGPGTRLTVT.

The chain carries TRBV7-9 and TRBJ2-3; 9 bases are a match to TRBD1. Trimming removed 5 bases from V and 0 bases from J; junction bases left unmatched: 6. CDR1 is SEHNR, CDR2 FQNEAQ, per germline (reference sequence). The CDR3 totals 16 residues. CDR3 in DNA: TGTGCCAGCAGCCCCTACAGGGGGCTAAGCACAGATACGCAGTATTTT. The encoded protein is CASSPYRGLSTDTQYF. Looking up the rest from reference TRBV7-9 and TRBJ2-3 gives the full variable domain: DTGVSQNPRHKITKRGQNVTFRCDPISEHNRLYWYRQTLGQGPEFLTYFQNEAQLEKSRLLSDRFSAERPKGSFSTLEIQRTEQGDSAMYLCASSPYRGLSTDTQYFGPGTRLTVL.

The gene calls are TRBV6-5 and TRBJ2-1; the D is unclear. This CDR3 spans 13 amino acids. The germline V gene has CDR1 MNHEY and CDR2 SVGAGI. The V and J ends lost 2 bases and 8 bases respectively, with 10 bases between them. CDR3 sequence: CASSYRSSDEQFF. The CDR3 region has the DNA TGTGCCAGCAGTTACAGGAGCAGCGATGAGCAGTTCTTC.

The chain combines TRBV3-1 (or the pseudogene TRBV3-2) with TRBJ2-3; D perhaps matches TRBD2 (7 bases). In germline, CDR1 is LGHDT, CDR2 YNNKEL (reference sequence). V lost 4 bases to trimming and J lost 2 bases, with 13 bases between them. The CDR3 sequence is 15 residues long. CDR3 DNA: TGTGCCAGCAGCCGGGAGGGGGAACACACAGATACGCAGTATTTT. It encodes CASSREGEHTDTQYF.

The genes are TRBV9 and TRBJ1-2, with no clear D. The CDR3 covers 15 residues. The ends were cut back, 3 bases at V and 4 bases at J, with 16 bases in the middle. Germline CDR1 SGDLS, CDR2 YYNGEE. The CDR3 coding sequence is TGTGCCAGCAGCGCGTCCCGTGGGGTCGGCTATGGCTACACCTTC. It is translated as CASSASRGVGYGYTF. The full variable domain, completed using reference TRBV9 and TRBJ1-2, is DSGVTQTPKHLITATGQRVTLRCSPRSGDLSVYWYQQSLDQGLQFLIQYYNGEERAKGNILERFSAQQFPDLHSELNLSSLELGDSALYFCASSASRGVGYGYTFGSGTRLTVV.

The V and J genes are TRBV6-5 and TRBJ1-6; no reliable D call. Between the trimmed V and J ends, which lost 2 bases and 5 bases, there was a span of 7 bases. Per the germline V gene, CDR1 is MNHEY and CDR2 is SVGAGI. This CDR3 is 14 amino acids long. In DNA, the CDR3 is TGTGCCAGCAGTTACGGCGGGAATAATTCACCCCTCCACTTT. This codes for CASSYGGNNSPLHF.

The V call is TRBV12-3 or TRBV12-4, the J call TRBJ1-6; D is possibly TRBD1 (6 bases). Trimming stripped 5 bases from V and 9 bases from J, with 11 bases between. This CDR3 is 13 amino acids long. Written as DNA, the CDR3 is TGTGCCAGCAGTGACAGGCCAGGTTCACCCCTCCACTTT. This translates into CASSDRPGSPLHF.

The chain carries TRBV4-1 and TRBJ1-2; perhaps TRBD1 as D (6 bases). V was shortened by 1 base and J by 4 bases, with 16 bases between the two germline ends. The CDR3 consists of 16 residues. CDR1 and CDR2 from the germline V gene are MGHRA and YSYEKL. Written as DNA, the CDR3 is TGCGCCAGCAGCCAAGTCCTCCCTCGCAGGGGCTATGGCTACACCTTC. Translating it yields CASSQVLPRRGYGYTF.

The chain is built from TRBV24-1 and TRBJ2-5; 13 nucleotides match TRBD2. V lost 3 bases to trimming and J lost 5 bases; unmatched junction nucleotides: 5. The CDR3 is made up of 16 amino acids. The germline gives CDR1 KGHDR, CDR2 SFDVKD. The CDR3 is CATSDQRTSGSETQYF. Written as DNA, the CDR3 is TGTGCCACCAGTGATCAGAGGACTAGCGGGAGCGAGACCCAGTACTTC.